The clone carrying this T cell receptor (beta chain) was picked up a small number of times. With V trimmed by 3 bases and J by 2 bases, 4 bases remained unmatched. The CDR3 loop spans 15 amino acids. The sample originates from a study of early T cells in non-severe SARS-CoV-2 infection. TCRdb reprocessed the 5' RACE reads with MiXCR, giving one entry per CDR3 protein. The table includes over 95,000 distinct CDR3 sequences, roughly 15% detected once. Source material: whole blood. The V gene is TRBV12-3 or TRBV12-4, the J gene TRBJ2-3, with 8 bases that match TRBD2. The sequence came from an adult who was a healthcare worker with PCR-confirmed SARS-CoV-2 infection or an uninfected control (not recorded which). The CDR3 region is CASSFKAGVTDTQYF. The CDR3 bases are TGTGCCAGCAGTTTCAAAGCGGGGGTCACAGATACGCAGTATTTT.